Listed here is a single TCR beta chain. Its antigen is as yet unknown. These data come from a study of OX40 agonist ivuxolimab in advanced cancers. Whole-study context: Having had anti-PD-1, anti-PD-L1 or anti-CTLA-4 therapy before was allowed, and approximately 40% had some.

Enrollment shut out patients with autoimmune disease history or systemic immunosuppression. Peripheral blood came from all dose cohorts at three timepoints. TCRdb keeps only in-frame clones here, not all; method: immunoSEQ multiplex PCR. This table has about 50,000 clones, roughly 83% appearing once. Study results and caveats: CD4+ and CD8+ blood T cells expanded clonally by week 6 at 0.1 to 3.0 mg/kg.

Sequenced here: CD4+ or CD8+ T cells sorted from blood, sampled in a trial of the OX40 agonist ivuxolimab. The clonotype originates from an adult with an advanced solid tumor such as melanoma, head and neck, liver or kidney cancer.

The CDR3 here is CASSLDWGDTQYF. The CDR3 DNA sequence: TGTGCCAGCAGCTTAGATTGGGGAGATACGCAGTATTTT. The chain employs TRBV7-8 and TRBJ2-3; D gene uncertain. The CDR3 spans 13 residues. Per the germline V gene, CDR1 is SGHVS and CDR2 is FQNEAQ. The V end lost 1 base, the J end lost 5 bases, and 7 bases lay between the germline ends. The full variable domain, in which reference TRBV7-8 and TRBJ2-3 provide the parts outside the CDR3, is GAGVSQSPRYKVAKRGQDVALRCDPISGHVSLFWYQQALGQGPEFLTYFQNEAQLDKSGLPSDRFFAERPEGSVSTLKIQRTQQEDSAVYLCASSLDWGDTQYFGPGTRLTVL.